This entry features one TCR beta chain sequence. This clonotype was seen only a few times. Its antigen remains unidentified. Within one base of it there is no much larger clone, and no base qualities were kept. These reads were obtained on an Illumina HiSeq 1500. Starting from the raw public reads, TCRdb applied fastp trimming at Q25, assembled clones with MiXCR and retained in-frame beta chains. Rows are unified per CDR3 protein, each entry keeping the most common DNA and genes. For this sample there are fewer than 700,000 distinct CDR3 sequences; about 24% appear just once. The ten largest clones capture under 8.5% of the sample. The data were obtained in a study of T cell repertoires in cytomegalovirus infection (dated by TCRdb to between 2017 and 2020). Study-level background: Because public TCR beta signatures pointed to carriage of CMV infection together with the matching HLA type, the HLA type of each donor mattered for the analysis. What the research found in general, with its limitations: The ex vivo response was dominated by HLA-C-restricted CMV-specific TCR beta clonotypes, which also provided the single most frequent clonotype in two of eight donors. In both this cohort and an independent cohort of 350 to 400 donors, the cumulative frequency of public TCR beta family members distinguished carriers of CMV infection plus the relevant HLA type.

From cysteine to phenylalanine, the CDR3 is 15 amino acids long. The entry retains the CDR3 DNA only, 45 bases that are in frame from base 1. V and J are truncated by 2 bases and 0 bases respectively, leaving an intervening sequence of 8 bases. Looking up the germline V gene yields CDR1 LGHNA and CDR2 YNFKEQ. The sequencing input was CD8+ T cells from PBMCs. The sequence was obtained from a human donor in good health (CMV status not recorded). Some clones in this sample may be carry-over from other donors' samples. The receptor chain draws on TRBV4-2 and TRBJ2-1; TRBD2 might be the D gene, on 5 matching bases. The DNA sequence reads TGTGCCAGCAGCCAAAGCGGAAGCTCCTACAATGAGCAGTTCTTC. It translates to CASSQSGSSYNEQFF.